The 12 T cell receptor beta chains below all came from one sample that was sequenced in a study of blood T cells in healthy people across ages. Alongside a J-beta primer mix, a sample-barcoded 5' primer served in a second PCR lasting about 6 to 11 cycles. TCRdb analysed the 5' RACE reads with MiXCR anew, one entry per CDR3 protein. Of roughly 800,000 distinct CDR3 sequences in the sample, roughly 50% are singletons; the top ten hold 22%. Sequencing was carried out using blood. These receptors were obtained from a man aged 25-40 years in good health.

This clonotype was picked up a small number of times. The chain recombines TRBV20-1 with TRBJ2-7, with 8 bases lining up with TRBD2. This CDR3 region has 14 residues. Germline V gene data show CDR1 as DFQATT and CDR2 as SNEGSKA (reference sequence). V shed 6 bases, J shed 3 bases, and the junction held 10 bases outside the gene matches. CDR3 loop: CSAGGDAVNYEQYF. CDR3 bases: TGCAGTGCCGGGGGGGATGCGGTAAACTACGAGCAGTACTTC.

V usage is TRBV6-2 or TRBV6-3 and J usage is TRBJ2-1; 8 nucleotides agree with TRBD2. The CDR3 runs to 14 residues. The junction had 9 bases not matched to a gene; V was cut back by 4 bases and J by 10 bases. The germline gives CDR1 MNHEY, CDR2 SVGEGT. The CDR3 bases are TGTGCCAGCAGTTCCACGGGGGGGGCAAAGGAGCAGTTCTTC. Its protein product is CASSSTGGAKEQFF.

The CDR3 spells CSVEAGGPGETQYF. CDR3 coding DNA: TGCAGCGTTGAAGCGGGAGGGCCAGGGGAGACCCAGTACTTC. This chain joins TRBV29-1 and TRBJ2-5; 8 nucleotides line up with TRBD2. The CDR3 is 14 residues long. Germline-derived CDR1 and CDR2 are SQVTM and ANQGSEA. V lost 1 base to trimming and J lost 5 bases; unmatched junction nucleotides: 6.

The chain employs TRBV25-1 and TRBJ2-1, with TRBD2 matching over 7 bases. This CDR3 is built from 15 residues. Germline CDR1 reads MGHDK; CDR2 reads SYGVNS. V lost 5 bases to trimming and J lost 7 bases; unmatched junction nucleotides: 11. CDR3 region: CASSQPGRRGNEQFF. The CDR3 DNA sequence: TGTGCCAGCAGTCAACCGGGACGGCGGGGGAATGAGCAGTTCTTC.

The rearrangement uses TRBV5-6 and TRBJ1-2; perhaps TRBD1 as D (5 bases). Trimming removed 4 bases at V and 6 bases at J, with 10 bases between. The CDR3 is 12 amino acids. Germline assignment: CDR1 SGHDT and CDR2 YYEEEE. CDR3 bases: TGTGCCAGCAGCCGGGAGGGGAATGGCTACACCTTC. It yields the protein CASSREGNGYTF. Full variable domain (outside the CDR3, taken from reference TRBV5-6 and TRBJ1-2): DAGVTQSPTHLIKTRGQQVTLRCSPKSGHDTVSWYQQALGQGPQFIFQYYEEEERQRGNFPDRFSGHQFPNYSSELNVNALLLGDSALYLCASSREGNGYTFGSGTRLTVV.

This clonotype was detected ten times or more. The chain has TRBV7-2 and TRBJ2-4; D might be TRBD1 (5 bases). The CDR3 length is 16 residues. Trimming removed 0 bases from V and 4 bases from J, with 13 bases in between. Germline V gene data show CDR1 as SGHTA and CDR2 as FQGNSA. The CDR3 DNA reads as TGTGCCAGCAGCTTAGCGCGAGGTCAGGGAAAAAACATTCAGTACTTC. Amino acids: CASSLARGQGKNIQYF.

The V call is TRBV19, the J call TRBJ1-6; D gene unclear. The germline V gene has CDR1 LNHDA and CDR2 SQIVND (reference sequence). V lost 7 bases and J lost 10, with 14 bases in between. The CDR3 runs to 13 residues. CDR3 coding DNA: TGTGCCAGTACCTCGACCCGGAAATCACCCCTCCACTTT. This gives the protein CASTSTRKSPLHF.

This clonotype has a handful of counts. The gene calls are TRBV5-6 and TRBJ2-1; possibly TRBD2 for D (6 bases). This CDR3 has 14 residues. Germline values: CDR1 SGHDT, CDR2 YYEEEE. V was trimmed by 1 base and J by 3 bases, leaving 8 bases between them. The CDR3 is CASSLRGLYNEQFF. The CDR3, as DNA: TGTGCCAGCAGCTTGCGGGGACTCTACAATGAGCAGTTCTTC.

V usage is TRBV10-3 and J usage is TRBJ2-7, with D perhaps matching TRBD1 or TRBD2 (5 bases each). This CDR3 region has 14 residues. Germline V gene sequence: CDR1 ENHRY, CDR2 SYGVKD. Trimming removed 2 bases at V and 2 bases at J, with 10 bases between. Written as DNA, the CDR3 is TGTGCCATCAGTGAGATGGGACCCCCCTACGAGCAGTACTTC. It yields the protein CAISEMGPPYEQYF.

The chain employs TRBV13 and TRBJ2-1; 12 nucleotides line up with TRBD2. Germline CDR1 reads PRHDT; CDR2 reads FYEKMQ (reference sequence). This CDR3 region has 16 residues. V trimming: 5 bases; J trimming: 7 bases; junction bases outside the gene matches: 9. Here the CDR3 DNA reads TGTGCCAGCAGCGAAGGACTAGCGGGAATTGTGAATGAGCAGTTCTTC. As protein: CASSEGLAGIVNEQFF.

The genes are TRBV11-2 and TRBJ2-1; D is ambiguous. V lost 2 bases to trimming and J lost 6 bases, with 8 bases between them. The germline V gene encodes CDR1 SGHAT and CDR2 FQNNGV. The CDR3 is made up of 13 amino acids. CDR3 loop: CASSLRSFNEQFF. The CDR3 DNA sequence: TGTGCCAGCAGCTTACGGAGCTTCAATGAGCAGTTCTTC.

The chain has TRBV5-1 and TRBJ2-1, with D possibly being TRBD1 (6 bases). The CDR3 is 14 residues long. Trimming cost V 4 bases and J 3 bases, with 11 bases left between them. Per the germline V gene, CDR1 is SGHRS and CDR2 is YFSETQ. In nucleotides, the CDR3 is TGCGCCAGCAGCGGCACGACAGGCTACAATGAGCAGTTCTTC. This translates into CASSGTTGYNEQFF.